The rows below give T cell receptor beta chains drawn from one sample of a study of blood T cells in healthy people across ages. One entry per CDR3 protein, called by TCRdb with MiXCR from the 5' RACE reads. This table holds roughly 800,000 distinct CDR3 sequences, 25% found once. In addition, the sample was reused for a study of T cells of mothers and their children.

Material for sequencing was blood. These receptors all stem from a boy aged 5-17 years in good health. Each CDR3 is given with its conserved first and last residue. D genes are given only for firm matches. Clone size is given for some rows only: seen once, a few or many times, or a class if the clone is expanded.

v_call	clone_size	d_call	cdr3_length	j_call	cdr3_aa	cdr3_nt
TRBV28	few	-	12	TRBJ2-7	CASRQVGYEQYF	TGTGCCAGCAGGCAGGTAGGCTACGAGCAGTACTTC
TRBV20-1	few	-	12	TRBJ2-1	CSARFVSNEQFF	TGCAGTGCTAGATTTGTAAGTAATGAGCAGTTCTTC
TRBV7-6	few	TRBD1	15	TRBJ1-6	CASSLRGTGDSPLHF	TGTGCCAGCAGCTTAAGAGGCACAGGGGACTCACCCCTCCACTTT
TRBV27	-	TRBD1	15	TRBJ1-4	CASSDTGGTNEKLFF	TGTGCCAGCAGTGATACAGGGGGAACTAATGAAAAACTGTTTTTT
TRBV5-1	few	TRBD1	14	TRBJ2-3	CASGRDREGDTQYF	TGCGCCAGCGGACGGGACAGGGAAGGAGATACGCAGTATTTT
TRBV10-3	-	-	17	TRBJ1-4	CAISEMGLGATNEKLFF	TGTGCCATCAGTGAGATGGGGTTGGGGGCGACTAATGAAAAACTGTTTTTT
TRBV29-1	-	TRBD1	15	TRBJ1-1	CSAGTPNRGNTEAFF	TGCAGCGCCGGGACTCCAAACAGGGGGAACACTGAAGCTTTCTTT
TRBV9	few	-	15	TRBJ2-2	CASSETLDGAGELFF	TGTGCCAGCAGCGAAACCCTCGATGGGGCCGGGGAGCTGTTTTTT
TRBV7-9	few	-	16	TRBJ2-4	CASSTLESVAKNIQYF	TGTGCCAGCAGCACTTTAGAAAGCGTAGCCAAAAACATTCAGTACTTC
TRBV5-6	-	-	17	TRBJ1-1	CASAREGGNRVGTEASF	TGTGCCAGCGCCCGCGAGGGGGGCAACCGAGTAGGAACTGAAGCTTCCTTT
TRBV6-2/TRBV6-3	-	-	14	TRBJ2-1	CASKTSRDYNEQFF	TGTGCCAGCAAAACTTCGCGGGATTACAATGAGCAGTTCTTC
TRBV11-2	few	-	18	TRBJ2-7	CASSLIPTWGRGANEQYF	TGTGCCAGCAGCTTAATACCAACTTGGGGCAGGGGGGCAAACGAGCAGTACTTC
TRBV24-1	-	TRBD2	19	TRBJ2-1	CATSDQLAGGGSSYNEQFF	TGTGCCACCAGTGACCAACTAGCGGGAGGGGGTAGCTCCTACAATGAGCAGTTCTTC
TRBV5-1	few	-	16	TRBJ2-6	CASTSEVFSGANVLTF	TGCGCCAGCACCAGCGAGGTCTTCTCTGGGGCCAACGTCCTGACTTTC
TRBV13	many	-	15	TRBJ1-2	CASSLAPVLLGGYTF	TGTGCCAGCAGCTTAGCTCCGGTGCTGCTGGGTGGCTACACCTTC